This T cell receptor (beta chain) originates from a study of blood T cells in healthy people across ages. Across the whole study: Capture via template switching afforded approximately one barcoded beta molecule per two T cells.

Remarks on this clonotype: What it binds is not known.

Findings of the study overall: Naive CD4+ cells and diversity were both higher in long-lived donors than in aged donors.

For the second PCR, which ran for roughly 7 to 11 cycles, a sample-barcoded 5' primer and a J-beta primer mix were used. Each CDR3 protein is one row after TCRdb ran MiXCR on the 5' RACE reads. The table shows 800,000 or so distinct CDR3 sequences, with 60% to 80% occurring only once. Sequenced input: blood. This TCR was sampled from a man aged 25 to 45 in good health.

CDR3 nucleotides: TGTGCCAGCAGTGGGAATACCTACGAGCAGTACTTC. Translated, it gives CASSGNTYEQYF. The chain carries TRBV25-1 and TRBJ2-7; no clear D. Germline V gives CDR1 MGHDK, CDR2 SYGVNS. The length of the CDR3 is 12 residues. The ends were cut back, 4 bases at V and 2 bases at J, with 6 bases in the middle.